The clone carrying this T cell receptor beta chain appeared a single time. The antigen remains unidentified. V lost 3 bases and J lost 1, with 10 bases in between. From germline, CDR1 is ENHRY and CDR2 SYGVKD. CDR3 length equals 15 residues. No glioblastoma patient carried an isocitrate dehydrogenase mutation. This record comes from a study of glioma-infiltrating T cells after dendritic cell vaccination. At the level of the study: The vaccine used monocyte-derived dendritic cells pulsed overnight with autologous tumor lysate. Study-level points and caveats: The cohort had few patients with full blood and tumor sets.

Input was roughly 2.2 ug genomic DNA, or all available if less. The protocol was immunoSEQ multiplex PCR, while the TCRdb copy is restricted to in-frame clones and leaves out a portion. The sample yields about 82,000 clones, about 90% seen once. The chain is built from TRBV10-3 and TRBJ2-1; TRBD1 might be the D (6 bases). The sample in question was blood, obtained before dendritic cell vaccination. This sequence was found in a human donor with glioblastoma. In DNA, the CDR3 is TGTGCCATCAGTGAACCAGGGGCGTCCTACAATGAGCAGTTCTTC. Its protein is CAISEPGASYNEQFF.